One sample yielded the 16 T cell receptor beta chains listed below, sequenced in a study of T-cell memory formation after mild COVID-19. Using its own MiXCR run on the 5' RACE reads, TCRdb lists one record per CDR3 protein. In the table there are roughly 70,000 distinct CDR3 sequences, approximately 15% of which are singletons. The sequencing sample was made of PBMCs or a T cell subset sorted from them (not recorded which). The receptors stem from an adult woman who had mild COVID-19 (a few samples of this study predate the infection). Cell type and time point are not known.

This clonotype was observed a few times. The chain uses TRBV15 and TRBJ2-1; 9 bases align to TRBD2. The V gene end was trimmed by 8 bases and the J gene end by 9 bases; junction bases not matched to a gene: 17. Germline-derived CDR1 and CDR2 are LNHNV and YYDKDF (reference sequence). The CDR3 sequence is 16 residues long. The CDR3 bases are TGTGCCACCGCGGCTAGCGGGAAGGGGATGTTCAGTGAGCAGTTCTTC. Protein: CATAASGKGMFSEQFF.

This clonotype was counted between two and nine times. The CDR3 protein is CASSSHNYEQYF. In DNA form, the CDR3 reads TGTGCCAGCAGCTCACACAACTACGAGCAGTACTTC. The chain employs TRBV7-6 and TRBJ2-7, with D hard to call. Germline-derived CDR1 and CDR2 are SGHVS and FNYEAQ. The CDR3 contains 12 residues. V shed 4 bases and J shed 3 bases, with 7 bases lying between them.

This clonotype was counted only a few times. CDR3 in amino acids: CASSTGVSSYEQYF. DNA for the CDR3: TGTGCCAGCAGCACAGGGGTGAGCTCCTACGAGCAGTACTTC. The chain combines TRBV5-6 with TRBJ2-7; 7 bases fit TRBD1. Germline CDR1 and CDR2: SGHDT and YYEEEE. This CDR3 has 14 residues. J gave up 0 bases and V 4 bases, and 4 bases lay outside the gene matches.

In its sample, this clonotype was seen a few times. The chain links TRBV24-1 to TRBJ2-1; D is undetermined. Germline V gene lookup returns CDR1 KGHDR and CDR2 SFDVKD. The CDR3 spans 11 residues. Deletions cut 8 bases from V and 9 bases from J, with 10 bases between. In DNA form, the CDR3 reads TGTGCCACCACAGACCTTTCTGAGCAGTTCTTC. Translated: CATTDLSEQFF.

This clonotype has just a few counts. The chain links TRBV30 to TRBJ2-7; 12 positions match TRBD2. The length of the CDR3 is 14 residues. V shed 5 bases and J 4 bases; nucleotides not matched to a gene: 6. The V gene's germline CDR1 is GTSNPN and CDR2 SVGIG (reference sequence). The CDR3 region is CAWDPGLAGYEQYF. Written as DNA, the CDR3 is TGTGCCTGGGACCCGGGACTAGCGGGTTACGAGCAGTACTTC.

V usage is TRBV11-3 and J usage is TRBJ1-3, with D possibly TRBD1 on 6 matching bases. CDR1 is SGHNT, CDR2 YENEEA, per germline. The ends were cut back, 6 bases at V and 2 bases at J, with 11 bases in the middle. The length of the CDR3 is 14 residues. CDR3 nucleotides: TGTGCCAGCAGATATGAGGGGGCTGGAAACACCATATATTTT. Encoded protein: CASRYEGAGNTIYF.

The chain joins TRBV7-6 to TRBJ2-7, with TRBD1 identical over 10 bases. There are 13 residues in the CDR3. Germline assignment: CDR1 SGHVS and CDR2 FNYEAQ. Losses at the gene ends were 1 base for V and 6 bases for J; bases not matched to a gene: 0. The CDR3 coding sequence is TGTGCCAGCAGCTTAGGGACAGGGGGCGAGCAGTACTTC. Translating gives CASSLGTGGEQYF.

The gene calls are TRBV29-1 and TRBJ2-2; D gene uncertain. The CDR3 has 12 residues. Germline values: CDR1 SQVTM, CDR2 ANQGSEA. Trimming shortened V by 6 bases and J by 3 bases, and 8 bases separated the two germline ends. The CDR3 DNA is TGCAGCGTAGAAAGTGACACCGGGGAGCTGTTTTTT. It yields the protein CSVESDTGELFF.

In this sample, this clonotype turned up a few times. This chain joins TRBV5-1 and TRBJ2-2; tentatively, D is TRBD2 (5 bases). CDR3 length: 13 amino acids. Trimming left V 5 bases short and J 4 bases short, with 9 bases between. Germline CDR1 and CDR2: SGHRS and YFSETQ. The CDR3 sequence is CASREVGTGELFF. The CDR3 DNA is TGCGCCAGCAGGGAGGTTGGCACCGGGGAGCTGTTTTTT.

The genes are TRBV5-1 and TRBJ2-2, with no clear D. Per germline, CDR1 SGHRS and CDR2 YFSETQ. The V end lost 3 bases, the J end lost 4 bases, and 10 bases lay between the germline ends. This CDR3 contains 14 residues. The CDR3, as DNA: TGCGCCAGCAGCTCCCGATCGTTCACCGGGGAGCTGTTTTTT. Translating it yields CASSSRSFTGELFF.

This clonotype was seen at least ten times. The chain combines TRBV20-1 with TRBJ1-1, with D possibly matching TRBD1 (6 bases). Germline V lookup: CDR1 DFQATT, CDR2 SNEGSKA (reference sequence). The CDR3 spans 11 residues. V lost 5 bases to trimming and J lost 13 bases, with 17 bases between them. The CDR3 reads CSAPDRTLGFF. The CDR3 DNA reads TGCAGTGCTCCGGACAGAACCCTCGGTTTCTTT.

The chain couples TRBV10-3 to TRBJ2-5, with a weak D call TRBD2 (6 bases). Per the germline V gene, CDR1 is ENHRY and CDR2 is SYGVKD. Deletions cut 2 bases from V and 5 bases from J, with 15 bases between. This CDR3 spans 15 amino acids. The CDR3 region is CAISEQGRGRETQYF. The CDR3 DNA follows: TGTGCCATCAGTGAGCAAGGTCGGGGGAGGGAGACCCAGTACTTC.

The chain carries TRBV9 and TRBJ2-7; 8 nucleotides line up with TRBD1. The germline CDR1 and CDR2 sequences are SGDLS and YYNGEE. The CDR3 is 15 residues long. V gave up 0 bases and J gave up 3 bases; unmatched junction bases: 5. This CDR3 is CASSVEGQGVYEQYF. CDR3 coding DNA: TGTGCCAGCAGCGTAGAAGGACAGGGAGTCTACGAGCAGTACTTC.

In its sample, this clonotype was seen once. The genes are TRBV4-1 and TRBJ1-1, with 9 bases identical to TRBD1. This CDR3 region has 15 residues. After removal of 4 bases from V and 2 bases from J, the junction contained 5 bases not matched to a gene. The V gene's germline CDR1 is MGHRA and CDR2 YSYEKL. The CDR3 protein is CASSPGQGTNTEAFF. CDR3 nucleotide sequence: TGCGCCAGCAGCCCGGGACAGGGTACAAACACTGAAGCTTTCTTT.

This chain links TRBV5-5 with TRBJ2-2; no clear D gene. This CDR3 region has 14 residues. V shed 3 bases and J shed 1 base, with 7 bases lying between them. Germline CDR1 and CDR2: SGHKS and YYEKEE (reference sequence). CDR3 sequence reads: CASSSDWNTGELFF. CDR3 coding DNA: TGTGCCAGCAGCTCTGACTGGAACACCGGGGAGCTGTTTTTT. The full variable domain, with the rest looked up from reference TRBV5-5 and TRBJ2-2, is DAGVTQSPTHLIKTRGQQVTLRCSPISGHKSVSWYQQVLGQGPQFIFQYYEKEERGRGNFPDRFSARQFPNYSSELNVNALLLGDSALYLCASSSDWNTGELFFGEGSRLTVL.

This chain links TRBV7-2 with TRBJ2-7; D is possibly TRBD1 (6 bases). V was pared by 2 bases and J by 5 bases, with 13 bases between. Per germline, CDR1 SGHTA and CDR2 FQGNSA. The CDR3 totals 14 residues. CDR3 sequence (DNA): TGTGCCAGCAGCTTATCACAGGGTAGACACGAGCAGTACTTC. Amino acid sequence: CASSLSQGRHEQYF.